The source of this T cell receptor beta chain is a study of T cells after somatic rescue of genetic block. Measured with immunoSEQ multiplex PCR; TCRdb has only the in-frame clones, and not every one. The table records 110,000 or so clones, about 89% of them present only once. CDR3 length: 11 residues. The V gene's germline CDR1 is SGHTA and CDR2 FQGNSA. The ends were cut back, 10 bases at V and 6 bases at J, with 12 bases in the middle. Sequences were obtained from peripheral blood mononuclear cells (PBMCs). The source of this sequence is a woman aged 18-35 years. The chain carries TRBV7-2 and TRBJ1-2; D not resolved. The CDR3 sequence: CANRDGDGYTF. The CDR3 DNA follows: TGTGCCAATAGGGATGGAGATGGCTACACCTTC.